A single sample is the source of the 28 T cell receptor beta chains below, sequenced in a study of blood T cell repertoires in COVID-19. Clones were read by immunoSEQ multiplex PCR, and TCRdb kept only the in-frame ones, dropping some. The sample records 130,000 to 150,000 clones, 88% being singletons. The sequenced sample was peripheral blood. Receptors were obtained from a man in his 70s with acute or convalescent COVID-19.

V gene TRBV7-3 combines with J gene TRBJ2-1, with 11 bases matching TRBD2. V trimming: 5 bases; J trimming: 5 bases; junction bases outside the gene matches: 5. Germline values: CDR1 SGHTA, CDR2 FQGTGA. This CDR3 is built from 15 residues. The CDR3 loop is CASSHLAGGDNEQFF. DNA of the CDR3: TGTGCCAGCAGCCATCTAGCGGGAGGAGACAATGAGCAGTTCTTC. Full variable domain (remainder filled in from reference TRBV7-3 and TRBJ2-1): GAGVSQTPSNKVTEKGKYVELRCDPISGHTALYWYRQSLGQGPEFLIYFQGTGAADDSGLPNDRFFAVRPEGSVSTLKIQRTERGDSAVYLCASSHLAGGDNEQFFGPGTRLTVL.

V gene TRBV5-5 combines with J gene TRBJ2-7, with D possibly TRBD1 on 5 matching bases. The CDR3 sequence is 15 residues long. From germline, CDR1 is SGHKS and CDR2 YYEKEE (reference sequence). Trimming stripped 3 bases from V and 7 bases from J, with 20 bases between. The CDR3 loop reads CASSWTKGRPLEQYF. CDR3 in DNA: TGTGCCAGCAGCTGGACAAAGGGCAGGCCGCTGGAGCAGTACTTC.

The chain employs TRBV7-3 and TRBJ2-3; D ambiguous. Per the germline V gene, CDR1 is SGHTA and CDR2 is FQGTGA. The V gene lost 5 bases and the J gene lost 8 bases, with 20 bases spanning the gap. The CDR3 extends over 15 amino acids. The CDR3 spells CASSPYSEFQRTQYF. Written as DNA, the CDR3 is TGTGCCAGCAGCCCCTATTCGGAGTTTCAACGTACGCAGTATTTT.

This chain links TRBV15 with TRBJ2-4; tentative D call: TRBD1 (6 bases). V was pared by 3 bases and J by 7 bases, with 16 bases between. Germline CDR1 reads LNHNV; CDR2 reads YYDKDF (reference sequence). The length of the CDR3 is 15 residues. Here the CDR3 DNA reads TGTGCCACCAGCAGTCCGAAGGTGAGGGGGAACATTCAGTACTTC. Translation gives CATSSPKVRGNIQYF.

The chain joins TRBV6-1 to TRBJ2-5, with unresolved D. This CDR3 is 16 amino acids long. Germline V lookup: CDR1 MNHNS, CDR2 SASEGT. Trimming removed 3 bases from V and 3 bases from J, with 17 bases in between. The CDR3: CASSEAYGGLKETQYF. As DNA, the CDR3 is TGTGCCAGCAGTGAGGCGTATGGCGGCCTGAAAGAGACCCAGTACTTC.

The chain employs TRBV28 and TRBJ2-3, with no clear D. Trimming cost V 2 bases and J 5 bases, with 11 bases left between them. From germline, CDR1 is MDHEN and CDR2 SYDVKM. The CDR3 extends over 14 amino acids. CDR3 amino acids: CASSLVKRGDTQYF. DNA of the CDR3: TGTGCCAGCAGTTTAGTTAAGCGCGGAGATACGCAGTATTTT.

This sequence joins TRBV7-9 and TRBJ2-7; D gene ambiguous. The CDR3 length is 12 residues. CDR1 and CDR2 from the germline V gene are SEHNR and FQNEAQ (reference sequence). Trimming left V 5 bases short and J 2 bases short, with 7 bases between. The CDR3 reads CASSLSAYEQYF. The CDR3 DNA follows: TGTGCCAGCAGCCTTTCCGCCTACGAGCAGTACTTC. Complete variable domain (other parts from reference TRBV7-9 and TRBJ2-7): DTGVSQNPRHKITKRGQNVTFRCDPISEHNRLYWYRQTLGQGPEFLTYFQNEAQLEKSRLLSDRFSAERPKGSFSTLEIQRTEQGDSAMYLCASSLSAYEQYFGPGTRLTVT.

The chain employs TRBV10-3 and TRBJ1-2, with a possible D match to TRBD1 (6 bases). The CDR3 has 15 amino acids. Germline CDR1 ENHRY, CDR2 SYGVKD. V shed 3 bases and J shed 0 bases, with 11 bases lying between them. This CDR3 is CAISDPGHTNYGYTF. DNA for the CDR3: TGTGCCATCAGTGATCCGGGACACACTAACTATGGCTACACCTTC.

V is TRBV7-9 and J is TRBJ1-4; TRBD1 agrees at 7 bases. The CDR3 totals 15 residues. Germline CDR1 and CDR2: SEHNR and FQNEAQ (reference sequence). Trimming at V came to 5 bases and at J to 5 bases, leaving 8 bases not matched to a gene. The CDR3 coding sequence is TGTGCCAGCAGCACCACAGGGGCGCGAAATGAAAAACTGTTTTTT. Translated: CASSTTGARNEKLFF.

The genes are TRBV5-1 and TRBJ1-2, with 10 bases fitting TRBD1. Trimming cost V 2 bases and J 3 bases; bases outside gene matches: 10. Germline CDR1 and CDR2: SGHRS and YFSETQ. The CDR3 is 17 residues long. CDR3 loop: CASSLGTGELLHYGYTF. CDR3 DNA: TGCGCCAGCAGCTTAGGGACAGGGGAACTACTACACTATGGCTACACCTTC.

The J gene is TRBJ2-3, the V gene TRBV6-5, with 7 bases that match TRBD2. CDR3 length: 14 residues. Germline trimming cut 6 bases from V and 2 bases from J; bases unmatched to any gene: 5. Germline-derived CDR1 and CDR2 are MNHEY and SVGAGI. The CDR3 is CASSLAVYTDTQYF. The CDR3 DNA reads as TGTGCCAGCAGCCTAGCGGTCTACACAGATACGCAGTATTTT.

The chain employs TRBV27 and TRBJ2-7; 9 bases line up with TRBD2. The CDR3 has 14 residues. Germline V gene data show CDR1 as MNHEY and CDR2 as SMNVEV (reference sequence). Trimming removed 6 bases from V and 7 bases from J; junction bases left unmatched: 10. CDR3 DNA: TGTGCCAGCAGATTGGGCGGGGGGGCTATAGAGCAGTACTTC. Encoded protein: CASRLGGGAIEQYF.

The chain is built from TRBV19 and TRBJ2-2; 8 bases line up with TRBD2. The V segment lost 7 bases and the J segment 3 bases; nucleotides outside the gene matches: 10. There are 16 residues in the CDR3. The germline V gene encodes CDR1 LNHDA and CDR2 SQIVND (reference sequence). CDR3 nucleotide sequence: TGTGCCAGTAACCCTACGCGGGGGGCATACACCGGGGAGCTGTTTTTT. This sequence encodes CASNPTRGAYTGELFF.

The rearrangement uses TRBV11-2 and TRBJ2-1; TRBD1 matches at 8 bases. CDR3 length: 16 amino acids. The V segment lost 5 bases and the J segment 1 base; nucleotides outside the gene matches: 7. The V gene's germline CDR1 is SGHAT and CDR2 FQNNGV. The CDR3 sequence: CASSLPGQVSYNEQFF. The CDR3 DNA sequence: TGTGCCAGCAGCCTCCCGGGACAGGTTTCCTACAATGAGCAGTTCTTC.

This chain joins TRBV6-5 and TRBJ1-5; TRBD1 aligns across 7 bases. There are 15 residues in the CDR3. Germline V gives CDR1 MNHEY, CDR2 SVGAGI. Germline trimming cut 5 bases from V and 5 bases from J; bases unmatched to any gene: 9. The chain's CDR3 is CASSRDSMLHQPQHF. Here the CDR3 DNA reads TGTGCCAGCAGTCGGGACAGTATGCTCCATCAGCCCCAGCATTTT.

The J gene is TRBJ2-3, the V gene TRBV2; 7 bases are a match to TRBD2. Germline CDR1 reads SNHLY; CDR2 reads FYNNEI. This CDR3 is built from 16 residues. With V trimmed by 6 bases and J by 0 bases, 9 bases remained unmatched. As DNA, the CDR3 is TGTGCCAGCAGGGGTCCAGCGGGGCAAAGCACAGATACGCAGTATTTT. It is translated as CASRGPAGQSTDTQYF.

This rearrangement joins TRBV20-1 to TRBJ1-1, with a tentative D call TRBD1 (5 bases). The CDR3 sequence is 13 residues long. The germline V gene encodes CDR1 DFQATT and CDR2 SNEGSKA (reference sequence). With 3 bases removed from V and 4 bases from J, the gap between germline ends came to 12 bases. The CDR3 region is CSASISGGTEAFF. As DNA, the CDR3 is TGCAGTGCTAGTATCTCGGGGGGCACTGAAGCTTTCTTT.

This clone was seen a few times. The chain is built from TRBV29-1 and TRBJ2-5; 8 positions match TRBD1. Germline-derived CDR1 and CDR2 are SQVTM and ANQGSEA. After removal of 4 bases from V and 2 bases from J, the junction contained 3 bases not matched to a gene. This CDR3 spans 13 amino acids. The CDR3 sequence: CSVGGDRQETQYF. The CDR3 bases are TGCAGCGTTGGGGGGGACAGGCAAGAGACCCAGTACTTC.

V usage is TRBV19 and J usage is TRBJ1-4; 7 bases map to TRBD1. This CDR3 is 15 amino acids long. V dropped 3 bases and J dropped 4; count of bases not matched to a gene: 5. CDR1 is LNHDA, CDR2 SQIVND, per germline (reference sequence). CDR3 sequence reads: CASSMRDSFNEKLFF. CDR3 DNA sequence: TGTGCCAGTAGTATGAGGGACAGCTTTAATGAAAAACTGTTTTTT. The complete variable domain, with remaining parts taken from reference TRBV19 and TRBJ1-4, reads DGGITQSPKYLFRKEGQNVTLSCEQNLNHDAMYWYRQDPGQGLRLIYYSQIVNDFQKGDIAEGYSVSREKKESFPLTVTSAQKNPTAFYLCASSMRDSFNEKLFFGSGTQLSVL.

The chain joins TRBV24-1 to TRBJ1-3; D is undetermined. Trimming removed 7 bases at V and 0 bases at J, with 9 bases between. The CDR3 is 14 amino acids. Germline CDR1 KGHDR, CDR2 SFDVKD. The CDR3, as DNA: TGTGCCACCAGCGACCCAGGCTCTGGAAACACCATATATTTT. Translation gives CATSDPGSGNTIYF.

This chain links TRBV1 with TRBJ2-7; the table calls TRBD1, which could not be checked here. TRBV1 is labeled a pseudogene. The CDR3 is 22 residues long. CDR3 loop: CTSSQGLKNGTGGLSGPYEQYF. The CDR3 bases are TGCACCAGCAGCCAAGGCTTGAAGAATGGGACAGGGGGTTTGTCTGGACCTTACGAGCAGTACTTC.

The chain uses TRBV11-2 and TRBJ1-1, with 8 bases identical to TRBD1. The CDR3 sequence is 15 residues long. The trim removed 3 bases at V and 6 bases at J, leaving 9 bases unmatched. Per germline, CDR1 SGHAT and CDR2 FQNNGV. CDR3 region: CASSFPSGGAAEAFF. The CDR3 DNA reads TGTGCCAGCAGCTTCCCGTCAGGGGGCGCGGCTGAAGCTTTCTTT.

The rearrangement links TRBV2 to TRBJ2-5, with D perhaps TRBD1 (6 bases). The CDR3 runs 14 residues. The germline V gene has CDR1 SNHLY and CDR2 FYNNEI. V dropped 8 bases and J dropped 5 bases, with 18 bases sitting between them. Here the CDR3 reads CASATGSQGETQYF. The CDR3 nucleotides read TGTGCCAGCGCAACGGGTAGCCAGGGGGAGACCCAGTACTTC.

The chain combines TRBV10-3 with TRBJ2-5; D remains ambiguous. V was trimmed by 0 bases and J by 7 bases, leaving 12 bases between them. In germline, CDR1 is ENHRY, CDR2 SYGVKD. This CDR3 comprises 14 residues. The CDR3 sequence: CAISESEVRRTQYF. CDR3 DNA sequence: TGTGCCATCAGTGAGTCCGAAGTCCGGAGGACCCAGTACTTC.

This clone was recorded a few times. The gene calls are TRBV27 and TRBJ1-2, with TRBD1 matching 10 bases. This CDR3 is 14 amino acids long. CDR1 is MNHEY and CDR2 is SMNVEV in the germline V gene (reference sequence). J was trimmed by 2 bases and V by 8 bases; bases with no gene match: 5. CDR3 sequence reads: CASGGQGENYGYTF. The CDR3 DNA reads as TGTGCCAGCGGAGGACAGGGGGAAAACTATGGCTACACCTTC.

V usage is TRBV5-4 and J usage is TRBJ1-2; 7 positions match TRBD1. With V trimmed by 5 bases and J by 2 bases, 6 bases remained unmatched. CDR3 length equals 14 residues. Germline V CDR1 and CDR2: SGHNT, YYREEE (reference sequence). Here the CDR3 reads CASRRTGGNYGYTF. The CDR3 bases are TGTGCCAGCAGACGGACAGGTGGGAACTATGGCTACACCTTC. Filled out from reference TRBV5-4 and TRBJ1-2, the complete variable domain reads ETGVTQSPTHLIKTRGQQVTLRCSSQSGHNTVSWYQQALGQGPQFIFQYYREEENGRGNFPPRFSGLQFPNYSSELNVNALELDDSALYLCASRRTGGNYGYTFGSGTRLTVV.

The chain uses TRBV7-3 and TRBJ2-1; the D gene is possibly TRBD2 (6 bases). The germline V gene has CDR1 SGHTA and CDR2 FQGTGA. Trimming shortened V by 5 bases and J by 8 bases, and 7 bases separated the two germline ends. The CDR3 has 11 residues. The CDR3 reads CASSPGDEQFF. The CDR3 region has the DNA TGTGCCAGCAGCCCGGGGGATGAGCAGTTCTTC.

V and J are TRBV4-1 and TRBJ1-2, with D perhaps TRBD1 (5 bases). CDR3 length equals 13 residues. V was clipped by 1 base and J by 4 bases, with 7 bases between them. Germline loops: CDR1 MGHRA, CDR2 YSYEKL. CDR3 DNA sequence: TGCGCCAGCAGCCAAGCAGGGTCCTATGGCTACACCTTC. Its protein is CASSQAGSYGYTF.